The entry below describes one T cell receptor (beta chain). Antigen specificity is unknown. The data stem from a study of OX40 agonist ivuxolimab in advanced cancers. Study overall: Administration of intravenous ivuxolimab to patients occurred every 2 weeks at 0.01 to 10 mg/kg. Findings of the study overall: Among T cells, CD8+ cells averaged more expanded clones than CD4+ cells.

TCRdb keeps only in-frame clones here, not all; method: immunoSEQ multiplex PCR. There are some 74,000 clones in the sample; roughly four fifths occur only once, and around 5.1% lies in the top ten. Trimming took 3 bases from V and 0 from J, leaving 11 bases between them. The CDR3 is 15 amino acids. CDR1 and CDR2 from the germline V gene are MNHEY and SMNVEV (reference sequence). Exclusion of a patient followed from autoimmune disease history or systemic immunosuppression. The receptor comes from an adult with an advanced solid tumor such as melanoma, head and neck, liver or kidney cancer. The sequences come from CD4+ or CD8+ T cells sorted from blood, collected in a trial of the OX40 agonist ivuxolimab. The chain carries TRBV27 and TRBJ1-1; D is unclear. The CDR3, as DNA: TGTGCCAGCAGTTTGCCACCCACTATGAACACTGAAGCTTTCTTT. Translation: CASSLPPTMNTEAFF.